This T cell receptor (beta chain) was obtained from a study of T cell repertoires in cytomegalovirus infection. Across the whole study: CMV infection together with matching HLA type was indicated by public TCR beta signatures. Study findings and constraints: Within the response measured ex vivo, HLA-C-restricted CMV-specific TCR beta clonotypes were dominant. Cumulative public TCR beta family frequency identified carriers of CMV plus the relevant HLA.

The CDR3 is 15 residues long. From germline, CDR1 is SGHVS and CDR2 FQNEAQ. Germline trimming cut 3 bases from V and 1 base from J; bases unmatched to any gene: 3. A few counts support this clonotype. What it recognizes is unknown. MiXCR was run by TCRdb on the reads, yielding one entry per CDR3 protein. The table includes 110,000 to 150,000 distinct CDR3 sequences, around 30% detected once. The origin of this receptor is a human donor in good health (CMV status not recorded). Some clones in this sample may be carry-over from other donors' samples. The V call is TRBV7-8, the J call TRBJ2-3; 8 bases agree with TRBD1. The sequencing used CD8+ T cells from cultured PBMCs, collected from culture after CMV antigen stimulation. The CDR3 DNA sequence: TGTGCCAGCAGCTTCAGGGGGCTCGGCACAGATACGCAGTATTTT. Translating it yields CASSFRGLGTDTQYF.